This T cell receptor (beta chain) was retrieved from a study of cytomegalovirus exposure and HLA in healthy donors. Study-level results: Many donors carried some public TCRs, although rarity characterized most TCR sequences. As confirmed in vitro, three CMV-associated chains were specific for CMV antigens.

The 120-subject validation cohort, separate from the roughly 700-subject first cohort, included the donors. The table came from immunoSEQ multiplex PCR; TCRdb's copy has only in-frame clones and leaves some out. The sample yields some 260,000 clones, about 90% seen once. Regarding this clone: Its antigen is undetermined.

CDR3 length: 15 amino acids. The V end was cut by 0 bases, the J end by 6 bases, with 14 bases between. Germline lookup yields CDR1 MNHEY and CDR2 SVGAGI. The clonotype originates from a man aged 18 to 29 in good health and CMV-seropositive. Sequencing was done on a sample of PBMCs. The chain joins TRBV6-5 to TRBJ1-2; D not certain. The CDR3 nucleotides are TGTGCCAGCAGTTACTCGATAGATGATGGGGATGGCTACACCTTC. This translates into CASSYSIDDGDGYTF.